This TCR beta chain originates from a study of T cell responses to AZD1222 COVID-19 vaccine (dated by TCRdb to about 2021). At the level of the whole study: TCR sequencing was performed for some 250 trial participants, of whom 200 to 210 were given two doses of AZD1222 and around 25 were given two doses of MenACWY control vaccine. Trial participants were enrolled by age into subgroups of 18-55, 56-69 and 70-plus years, and around 140, 26 and 57 TCR-sequenced participants, respectively, were included in these subgroups.

The study at large found these results: After two AZD1222 doses, both the breadth and the depth of spike-specific TCRs were significantly higher than at day 0 and than in MenACWY recipients. Because no samples from the day 14 peak response were available, repertoires could be characterized only after the peak T cell response. In the small 56-69-year group, the increase in depth fell short of significance, most likely because of low power. Most participants were white British and females outnumbered males, and the authors suggested that clonal diversity may have been underestimated. Only a handful of AZD1222 recipients were SARS-CoV-2 seropositive at baseline, limiting conclusions about previously exposed vaccinees. Nearly half of unique spike-specific TCRs reportedly recognized epitopes outside regions mutated in the B.1.351 and B.1.1.7 variants. CD4 TCRs associated with the vaccine covered the entire spike protein, and the dominant responses were in regions 160-218 and 743-854.

Read against the paper, the sample's time point label means: about 28 days (+/-7) after the second vaccine dose. AZD1222 recipients given second doses at about 4 weeks or at about 12 weeks were pooled, since spike-specific TCR depth and breadth were not found to differ between the two schedules. Vaccinee samples were obtained from the UK trials COV001 and COV002, which included a single-blind randomized controlled phase 2/3 trial of AZD1222 (ChAdOx1 nCoV-19) in healthy adults. Trial participant PBMC samples were collected at day 0 and day 28 after the second dose for TCRbeta chain sequencing. The CDR3 regions of human TCRbeta chains were subjected to immunosequencing. The study's own analysis went as follows. Repertoire TCRs were matched against a reference library of SARS-CoV-2-specific TCRs generated with the MIRA antigen-specificity platform. Breadth was defined as the fraction of unique TCRs that were SARS-CoV-2-associated. Depth was defined as the fraction of total T cells that were SARS-CoV-2-associated. Using the MIRA data, every spike-specific TCR was mapped to the spike region that the TCR reacted to and assigned to either a CD4 or a CD8 class. Log10-transformed breadth and depth values were compared by one-way ANOVA with Sidak's multiple comparisons tests. Drawn from immuneACCESS, this table holds only the in-frame rearrangements with V and J called that TCRdb kept. Clones are partly lost; checked studies trace under half to an unresolved V gene and leave the rest unexplained. V and J calls and clone size are as listed in that table; D and trimming were resolved from the DNA. The sample table records around 170,000 clones; about nine tenths of these occur just once. Roughly 2% of the sample goes to the ten largest clones.

Relative to germline, V is 2 bases shorter and J is 5 bases shorter, with 13 bases between their ends. Per the germline V gene (reference sequence), GTSNPN is the CDR1 and SVGIG is the CDR2. Counted from cysteine to phenylalanine, this CDR3 has 13 amino acids. Here the CDR3 DNA is all that survives: 39 bases in frame from base 1. Note on this clone: Its antigen is still unknown. Per-nucleotide qualities are absent, and no much larger clonotype sits a single base away.

The sample here was peripheral blood, taken 28 days after the second AZD1222 dose. The clonotype was recovered from an adult who received the AZD1222 COVID-19 vaccine. The sequence joins TRBV30 to TRBJ2-7, with TRBD2 as a weak D call on 5 bases. The sequenced DNA is TGTGCCTGGAGTCGCCCTAACGGGGACGAGCAGTACTTC. Translated, this gives CAWSRPNGDEQYF.